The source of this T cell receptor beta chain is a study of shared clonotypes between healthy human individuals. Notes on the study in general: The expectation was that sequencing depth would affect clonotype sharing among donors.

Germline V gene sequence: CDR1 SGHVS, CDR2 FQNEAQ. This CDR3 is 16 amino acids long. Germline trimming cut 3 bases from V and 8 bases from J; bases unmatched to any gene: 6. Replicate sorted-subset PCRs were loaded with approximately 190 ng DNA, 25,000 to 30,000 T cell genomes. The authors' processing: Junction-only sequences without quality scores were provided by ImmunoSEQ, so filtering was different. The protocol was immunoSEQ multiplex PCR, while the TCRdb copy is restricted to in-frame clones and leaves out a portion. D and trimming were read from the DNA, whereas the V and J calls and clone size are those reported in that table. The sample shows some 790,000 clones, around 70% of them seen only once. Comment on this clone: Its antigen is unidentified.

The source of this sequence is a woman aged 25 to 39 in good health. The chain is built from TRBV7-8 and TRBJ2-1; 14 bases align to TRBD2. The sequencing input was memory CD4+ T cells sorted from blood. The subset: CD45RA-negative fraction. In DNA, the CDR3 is TGTGCCAGCAGCTTGAGGAGACTAGCGGGAGGGGATGAGCAGTTCTTC. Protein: CASSLRRLAGGDEQFF.